A single sample is the source of the 18 T cell receptor beta chains below, sequenced in a study of blood T cell repertoires in COVID-19. TCRdb keeps only in-frame clones here, not all; method: immunoSEQ multiplex PCR. The table records some 110,000 clones, around 85% of them present only once. The specimen was peripheral blood. The receptors were sampled from a man between 65 and 85 years old who had recovered from COVID-19.

This clone has only one observation. The DNA for the CDR3 is TGTGCCAGCAGCCTCAGGGGGCACGGGAGCTACGAGCAGTACTTC. Translation gives CASSLRGHGSYEQYF. The genes are TRBV7-8 and TRBJ2-7; 8 nucleotides match TRBD1. J lost 3 bases, V lost 5 bases, and 9 bases had no gene match. The germline V gene has CDR1 SGHVS and CDR2 FQNEAQ. The CDR3 sequence is 15 residues long.

The V and J genes are TRBV27 and TRBJ2-1; 8 nucleotides agree with TRBD1. The V segment lost 2 bases and the J segment 10 bases; nucleotides outside the gene matches: 10. The length of the CDR3 is 15 residues. Looked up from germline, CDR1 is MNHEY and CDR2 is SMNVEV (reference sequence). The CDR3 sequence: CASSLLGQGPREQFF. Written as DNA, the CDR3 is TGTGCCAGCAGTTTACTTGGACAGGGACCCCGGGAGCAGTTCTTC.

This clone was seen only once. This chain links TRBV5-1 with TRBJ2-7, with TRBD2 identical over 12 bases. The V and J ends lost 2 bases and 2 bases, in that order; junction bases with no gene match: 2. The germline V gene encodes CDR1 SGHRS and CDR2 YFSETQ. The CDR3 has 15 amino acids. The CDR3 DNA reads as TGCGCCAGCAGCTTTGGACTAGCGGGAACCTACGAGCAGTACTTC. Protein sequence: CASSFGLAGTYEQYF.

The chain recombines TRBV10-1 with TRBJ2-3; the D gene is possibly TRBD2 (7 bases). Per the germline V gene, CDR1 is WNHNN and CDR2 is SYGVQD (reference sequence). The CDR3 loop spans 16 amino acids. V lost 3 bases, J lost 3 bases, and 16 bases lay in between. The chain's CDR3 is CASSDPGGVRTDTQYF. As DNA, the CDR3 is TGCGCCAGCAGTGACCCGGGGGGCGTGAGGACAGATACGCAGTATTTT.

This clone was observed a few times. The chain couples TRBV29-1 to TRBJ1-1; maybe TRBD1 (6 bases). This CDR3 is built from 15 residues. Germline CDR1 reads SQVTM; CDR2 reads ANQGSEA. The germline V and J ends were trimmed by 7 bases and 5 bases, with 23 bases remaining between them. The CDR3 region is CSAPWVGGRETEAFF. CDR3 coding DNA: TGCAGCGCCCCATGGGTGGGGGGGCGCGAAACTGAAGCTTTCTTT.

The V call is TRBV13, the J call TRBJ1-1, with 10 bases fitting TRBD1. The V gene's germline CDR1 is PRHDT and CDR2 FYEKMQ (reference sequence). This CDR3 comprises 18 residues. The V gene end was trimmed by 0 bases and the J gene end by 5 bases; junction bases not matched to a gene: 12. The CDR3 is CASSLGWSATGGMTEAFF. The CDR3 DNA sequence: TGTGCCAGCAGCTTAGGATGGAGTGCGACAGGGGGCATGACTGAAGCTTTCTTT. The whole variable domain, filled in from reference TRBV13 and TRBJ1-1, reads AAGVIQSPRHLIKEKRETATLKCYPIPRHDTVYWYQQGPGQDPQFLISFYEKMQSDKGSIPDRFSAQQFSDYHSELNMSSLELGDSALYFCASSLGWSATGGMTEAFFGQGTRLTVV.

V gene TRBV6-2 or TRBV6-3 combines with J gene TRBJ2-1; the match to TRBD2 covers 9 bases. There are 16 residues in the CDR3. Unmatched junction bases numbered 13, after V lost 6 bases and J lost 7 bases. Germline V gene sequence: CDR1 MNHEY, CDR2 SVGEGT. CDR3: CASSPQGREGKNEQFF. CDR3 DNA sequence: TGTGCCAGCAGCCCCCAAGGGCGGGAGGGAAAAAATGAGCAGTTCTTC.

The gene calls are TRBV6-6 and TRBJ1-4; tentative D call: TRBD1 (5 bases). The germline gives CDR1 MNHNY, CDR2 SVGAGI (reference sequence). The V end was cut by 6 bases, the J end by 8 bases, with 22 bases between. The CDR3 is 16 amino acids. CDR3 sequence (DNA): TGTGCCAGCAGAAGCCTCTCTTGGGCCGGGGGGGAAAAACTGTTTTTT. It is translated as CASRSLSWAGGEKLFF.

This chain connects TRBV30 to TRBJ2-7; tentatively, D is TRBD2 (7 bases). Germline V gene data show CDR1 as GTSNPN and CDR2 as SVGIG (reference sequence). This CDR3 comprises 14 residues. V was clipped by 2 bases and J by 4 bases, with 15 bases between them. The CDR3 loop reads CAWSLGGRGYEQYF. Here the CDR3 DNA reads TGTGCCTGGAGTCTAGGGGGGAGGGGATACGAGCAGTACTTC.

The chain joins TRBV18 to TRBJ2-1, with 7 bases aligning to TRBD2. The CDR3 sequence is 13 residues long. Germline V gives CDR1 KGHSH, CDR2 LQKENI. V lost 4 bases, J lost 10 bases, and 7 bases stayed unmatched. The CDR3 reads CASSRGREGEQFF. CDR3 bases: TGTGCCAGCTCACGGGGCAGGGAGGGAGAGCAGTTCTTC.

The V and J genes are TRBV4-1 and TRBJ1-2; D is unclear. The CDR3 runs 15 residues. V shed 6 bases and J shed 7 bases, with 21 bases lying between them. Germline V lookup: CDR1 MGHRA, CDR2 YSYEKL. CDR3 sequence reads: CASRPPGYRFSGYTF. As DNA, the CDR3 is TGCGCCAGCAGGCCGCCCGGGTATAGATTCTCTGGCTACACCTTC.

This chain connects TRBV4-2 to TRBJ2-5; D call uncertain. This CDR3 is 14 amino acids long. V lost 0 bases and J lost 3, with 8 bases in between. CDR1 and CDR2 (germline): LGHNA, YNFKEQ. CDR3 loop: CASSQDKTKETQYF. As DNA, the CDR3 is TGTGCCAGCAGCCAAGATAAAACTAAAGAGACCCAGTACTTC.

This chain uses TRBV28 with TRBJ2-7; 10 bases are a match to TRBD2. Germline V gene sequence: CDR1 MDHEN, CDR2 SYDVKM. V was clipped by 4 bases and J by 5 bases; unmatched bases: 11. The CDR3 has 16 amino acids. CDR3 loop: CASSSPGVAGGHEQYF. The CDR3 nucleotides are TGTGCCAGCAGTTCCCCTGGGGTAGCGGGAGGCCACGAGCAGTACTTC.

The chain has TRBV5-1 and TRBJ1-4, with 7 positions matching TRBD1. The J segment lost 0 bases and the V segment lost 4 bases, leaving 15 bases of the junction unmatched. CDR1 and CDR2 from the germline V gene are SGHRS and YFSETQ. This CDR3 comprises 19 residues. CDR3 sequence (DNA): TGCGCCAGCAGCCTAGCAGTCGGGACAGAAGGTGCAACTAATGAAAAACTGTTTTTT. Amino acids: CASSLAVGTEGATNEKLFF.

This clone is a singleton in its sample. The V and J genes are TRBV7-2 and TRBJ1-1, with D unresolved. This CDR3 comprises 13 residues. CDR1 is SGHTA and CDR2 is FQGNSA in the germline V gene. Trimming removed 2 bases from V and 1 base from J, with 5 bases in between. CDR3 in DNA: TGTGCCAGCAGCTTACCGGGGAACACTGAAGCTTTCTTT. Translation: CASSLPGNTEAFF.

The rearrangement joins TRBV18 to TRBJ2-1; weak D call: TRBD1 (5 bases). The CDR3 contains 14 residues. V lost 6 bases, J lost 6 bases, and 15 bases lay in between. CDR1 KGHSH and CDR2 LQKENI come from the germline V gene. The CDR3 nucleotides read TGTGCCAGCTCCCCAACAGGAAAGACCAATGAGCAGTTCTTC. Translation: CASSPTGKTNEQFF.

This clone was counted a single time. The chain carries TRBV5-1 and TRBJ2-1; D remains ambiguous. This CDR3 comprises 12 residues. CDR1 and CDR2 (germline): SGHRS, YFSETQ. Trimming took off 4 bases at V and 6 bases at J, with 8 bases between the two ends. In nucleotides, the CDR3 is TGCGCCAGCAGCGAGTATGGCAATGAGCAGTTCTTC. As protein: CASSEYGNEQFF.

The chain recombines TRBV13 with TRBJ2-7; possibly TRBD2 for D (6 bases). Germline V CDR1 and CDR2: PRHDT, FYEKMQ (reference sequence). Trimming removed 0 bases from V and 4 bases from J, with 13 bases in between. The CDR3 covers 15 residues. The CDR3 is CASSLGGSSGYEQYF. CDR3 DNA sequence: TGTGCCAGCAGCTTAGGGGGGAGTAGCGGTTACGAGCAGTACTTC.